This T cell receptor beta chain is from a study of cytomegalovirus exposure and HLA in healthy donors. It was with 60 Vbeta and 13 Jbeta primers that the PCR ran. TCRdb keeps only in-frame clones here, not all; method: immunoSEQ multiplex PCR. This table has 130,000 or so clones, around 65% appearing once. The CDR3 covers 13 residues. The V end lost 4 bases, the J end lost 9 bases, and 16 bases lay between the germline ends. CDR1 and CDR2 (germline): SNHLY, FYNNEI. The TCR sequence derives from a woman in her fifties or sixties in good health and CMV-seronegative. Specimen: PBMCs. The chain recombines TRBV2 with TRBJ2-7, with D possibly matching TRBD2 (5 bases). CDR3 region: CASSAGWGIGQYF. The CDR3 DNA follows: TGTGCCAGCAGTGCGGGGTGGGGAATTGGGCAGTACTTC.